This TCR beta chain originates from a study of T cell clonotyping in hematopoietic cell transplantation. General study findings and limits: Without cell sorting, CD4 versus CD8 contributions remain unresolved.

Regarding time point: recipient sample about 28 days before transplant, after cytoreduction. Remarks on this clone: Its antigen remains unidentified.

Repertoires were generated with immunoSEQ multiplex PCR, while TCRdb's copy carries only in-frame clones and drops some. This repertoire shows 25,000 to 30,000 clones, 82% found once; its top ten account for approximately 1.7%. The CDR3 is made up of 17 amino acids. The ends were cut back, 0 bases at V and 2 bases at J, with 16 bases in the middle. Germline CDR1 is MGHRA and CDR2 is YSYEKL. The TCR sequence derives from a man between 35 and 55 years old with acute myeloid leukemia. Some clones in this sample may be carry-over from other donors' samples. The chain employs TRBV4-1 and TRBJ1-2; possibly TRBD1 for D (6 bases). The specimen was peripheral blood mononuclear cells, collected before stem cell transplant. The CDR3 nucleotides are TGCGCCAGCAGCCAAGATGGCACAGGGAGTACGAACTATGGCTACACCTTC. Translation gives CASSQDGTGSTNYGYTF.